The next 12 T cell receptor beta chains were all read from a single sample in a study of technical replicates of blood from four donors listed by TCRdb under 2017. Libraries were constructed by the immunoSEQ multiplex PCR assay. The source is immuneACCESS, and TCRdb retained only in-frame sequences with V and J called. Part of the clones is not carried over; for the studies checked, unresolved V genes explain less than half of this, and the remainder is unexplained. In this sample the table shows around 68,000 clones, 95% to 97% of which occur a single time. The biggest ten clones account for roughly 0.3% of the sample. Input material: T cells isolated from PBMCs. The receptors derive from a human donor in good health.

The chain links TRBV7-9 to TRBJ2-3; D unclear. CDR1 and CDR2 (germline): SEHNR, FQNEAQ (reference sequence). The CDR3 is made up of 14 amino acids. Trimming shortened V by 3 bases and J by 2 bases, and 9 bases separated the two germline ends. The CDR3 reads CASSFPGLTDTQYF. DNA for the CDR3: TGTGCCAGCAGCTTTCCGGGTCTCACAGATACGCAGTATTTT.

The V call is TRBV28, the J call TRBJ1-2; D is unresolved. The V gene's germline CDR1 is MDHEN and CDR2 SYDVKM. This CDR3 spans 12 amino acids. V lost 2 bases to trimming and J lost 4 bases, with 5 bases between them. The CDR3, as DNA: TGTGCCAGCAGTTTAGCGGCCTATGGCTACACCTTC. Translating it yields CASSLAAYGYTF.

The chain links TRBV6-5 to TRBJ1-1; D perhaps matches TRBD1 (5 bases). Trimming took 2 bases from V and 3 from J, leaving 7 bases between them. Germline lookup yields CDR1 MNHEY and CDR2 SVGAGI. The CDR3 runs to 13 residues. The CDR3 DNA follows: TGTGCCAGCAGTTACGGAGGGGACACTGAAGCTTTCTTT. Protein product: CASSYGGDTEAFF.

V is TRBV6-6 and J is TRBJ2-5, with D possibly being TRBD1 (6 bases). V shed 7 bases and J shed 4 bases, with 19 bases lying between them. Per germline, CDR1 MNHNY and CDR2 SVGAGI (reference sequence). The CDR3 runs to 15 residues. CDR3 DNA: TGTGCCAGCACCCAAATATTGACAGGTGGAGAGACCCAGTACTTC. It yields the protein CASTQILTGGETQYF.

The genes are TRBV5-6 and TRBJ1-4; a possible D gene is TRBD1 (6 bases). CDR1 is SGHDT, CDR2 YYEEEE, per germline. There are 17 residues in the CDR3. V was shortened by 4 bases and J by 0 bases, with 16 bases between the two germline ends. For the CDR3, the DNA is TGTGCCAGCAGCCAGGACAGACCGTCCGCAACTAATGAAAAACTGTTTTTT. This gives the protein CASSQDRPSATNEKLFF.

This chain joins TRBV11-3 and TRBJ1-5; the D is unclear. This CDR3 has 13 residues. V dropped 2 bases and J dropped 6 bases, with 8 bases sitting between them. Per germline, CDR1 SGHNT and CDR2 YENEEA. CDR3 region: CASSLTVTQPQHF. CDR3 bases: TGTGCCAGCAGCTTAACTGTTACTCAGCCCCAGCATTTT.

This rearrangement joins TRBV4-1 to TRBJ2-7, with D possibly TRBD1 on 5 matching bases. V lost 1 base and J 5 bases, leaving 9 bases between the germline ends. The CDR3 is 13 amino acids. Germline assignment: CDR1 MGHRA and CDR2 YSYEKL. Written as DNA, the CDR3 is TGCGCCAGCAGCCAAGTTCTAGGGGACGAGCAGTACTTC. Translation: CASSQVLGDEQYF.

This CDR3 is CASSLDFQNQPQHF. The DNA for the CDR3 is TGTGCCAGCAGCTTAGATTTTCAGAATCAGCCCCAGCATTTT. The chain combines TRBV7-2 with TRBJ1-5, with D unclear. CDR3 length equals 14 residues. Germline assignment: CDR1 SGHTA and CDR2 FQGNSA. Trimming cost V 1 base and J 4 bases, with 8 bases left between them.

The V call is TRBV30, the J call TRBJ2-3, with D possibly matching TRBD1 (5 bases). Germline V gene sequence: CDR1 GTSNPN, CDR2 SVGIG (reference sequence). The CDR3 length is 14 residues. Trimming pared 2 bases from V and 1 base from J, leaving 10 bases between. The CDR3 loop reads CAWSMGRGTDTQYF. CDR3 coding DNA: TGTGCCTGGAGTATGGGCAGGGGCACAGATACGCAGTATTTT.

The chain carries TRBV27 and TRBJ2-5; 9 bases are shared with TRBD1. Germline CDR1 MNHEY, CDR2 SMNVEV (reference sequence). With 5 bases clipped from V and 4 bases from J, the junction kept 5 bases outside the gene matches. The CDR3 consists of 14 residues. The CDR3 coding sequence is TGTGCCAGCAGTCCAACAGGGGGCCGAGAGACCCAGTACTTC. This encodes CASSPTGGRETQYF.

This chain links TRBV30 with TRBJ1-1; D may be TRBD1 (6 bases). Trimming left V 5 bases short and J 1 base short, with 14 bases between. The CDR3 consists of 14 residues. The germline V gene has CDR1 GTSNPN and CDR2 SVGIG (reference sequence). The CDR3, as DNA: TGTGCCTGGGGAAAGGGACATACGAACACTGAAGCTTTCTTT. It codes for CAWGKGHTNTEAFF.

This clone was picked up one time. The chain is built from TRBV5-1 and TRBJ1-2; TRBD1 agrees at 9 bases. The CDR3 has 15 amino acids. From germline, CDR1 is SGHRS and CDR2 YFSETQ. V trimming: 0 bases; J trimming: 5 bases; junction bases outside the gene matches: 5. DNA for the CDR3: TGCGCCAGCAGCTTGGGGGGGACAGGGATTTATGGCTACACCTTC. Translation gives CASSLGGTGIYGYTF.